This TCR beta chain was sequenced in a study of blood T cell repertoires in COVID-19. The method was immunoSEQ multiplex PCR; TCRdb's version includes in-frame clones alone and lacks a portion of them. The sample records 200,000 to 250,000 clones, approximately 80% being singletons. The TCR sequence derives from a man aged 60 to 75 who had recovered from COVID-19. The sequencing input was PBMCs or T cells enriched from blood (not recorded which).

The CDR3 nucleotides read TGTGCCAGCAGCCAGGGGGCAAAGAGCTCTGGAAACACCATATATTTT. It codes for CASSQGAKSSGNTIYF. This chain joins TRBV3-1 (or the pseudogene TRBV3-2) and TRBJ1-3; perhaps TRBD1 as D (6 bases). CDR3 length: 16 residues. Trimming took 3 bases from V and 0 from J, leaving 12 bases between them. Germline values: CDR1 LGHDT, CDR2 YNNKEL (reference sequence).